This TCR beta chain was sequenced in a study of blood T cell repertoires in COVID-19. On the study more broadly: Acute and convalescent COVID-19 specimens originated in the United States, Italy and Spain.

Only in-frame clones appear in the TCRdb table, and some are missing; sequencing was by immunoSEQ multiplex PCR. The table shows around 170,000 clones, with approximately 88% occurring only once. Germline V gene data show CDR1 as SGHTA and CDR2 as FQGNSA. The CDR3 is 16 amino acids. V lost 5 bases and J lost 0, with 15 bases in between. This clone has more than one count but fewer than ten. V is TRBV7-2 and J is TRBJ2-3; no definite D call. The sequencing sample was made of peripheral blood. The source is a woman aged 55-75 years with acute or convalescent COVID-19. For the CDR3, the DNA is TGTGCCAGCAGCCCCAGTGGGCTAACTAGCACAGATACGCAGTATTTT. It is translated as CASSPSGLTSTDTQYF.